Sequencing of this T cell receptor (beta chain) was carried out in a study of T cells after yellow fever vaccination. Points from the study as a whole: Re-detected after boosting: most primary clones, almost 98% of CD4 and 75% to 90% of CD8.

TCRdb independently ran MiXCR on the 5' RACE reads; one entry per CDR3 protein. This sample has about 400,000 distinct CDR3 sequences, with around 6.4% found just once. This clonotype has more than one count but fewer than ten. The target antigen is unknown. V dropped 5 bases and J dropped 4; count of bases not matched to a gene: 7. CDR1 is KGHSH and CDR2 is LQKENI in the germline V gene. This CDR3 comprises 16 residues. The chain recombines TRBV18 with TRBJ2-2; 10 nucleotides agree with TRBD1. The source material was PBMCs, sampled 5 days after the yellow fever booster vaccination. This sequence originates from a man aged 30-40 years who received the YFV17D yellow fever vaccine. The CDR3 nucleotides read TGTGCCAGCTCATCCTCCGGGACAGGGGTCACCGGGGAGCTGTTTTTT. It translates to CASSSSGTGVTGELFF. Based on the CDR3 plus reference TRBV18 and TRBJ2-2, the full variable domain is NAGVMQNPRHLVRRRGQEARLRCSPMKGHSHVYWYRQLPEEGLKFMVYLQKENIIDESGMPKERFSAEFPKEGPSILRIQQVVRGDSAAYFCASSSSGTGVTGELFFGEGSRLTVL.